Listed here are 8 T cell receptor beta chains from one sample, sequenced in a study of CD8+ T cells in alopecia areata. CD4, CD8alpha, NKG2D, NKG2ACE and other markers guided sorting of pooled cutaneous lymph node cells. RNA was isolated and reverse transcribed to cDNA, the sequencing template. Measured with immunoSEQ multiplex PCR; TCRdb has only the in-frame clones, and not every one. The sample contains approximately 300,000 clones, none of them singletons. Sequencing was done on a sample of CD4+ T cells sorted from a lymph node. These receptors were taken from a C3H/HeJ mouse with alopecia areata. The strain's MHC haplotype is H2-k.

The table lists this clone with a few counts. These gene names are mouse names. The DNA ends 4 residues before the CDR3 does, and the rest of the CDR3 is filled in from the germline J gene. This rearrangement joins TRBV31 to TRBJ1-1; 8 nucleotides align to TRBD1. Germline CDR1 GKSSPN, CDR2 SITVG. Losses at the gene ends were 0 bases for V and 2 bases for J; bases not matched to a gene: 5. The CDR3 has 15 residues. The CDR3 DNA, read in part, is TGTGCCTGGAGTCTATTGCAGGGGGCTAACACA. Amino acid sequence: CAWSLLQGANT. The full CDR3 sequence reads CAWSLLQGANTEVFF.

This clone was picked up a small number of times. Gene names follow the mouse nomenclature. From the germline J gene comes the end of the CDR3, since the read stops 4 residues before it. Other DNA sequences in the sample encode the same CDR3. This rearrangement joins TRBV13-2 to TRBJ1-1, with D perhaps TRBD1 (6 bases). CDR1 and CDR2 (germline): NNHNN, SYGAGS (reference sequence). This CDR3 has 14 residues. CDR3 residues: CASGDAGGAGEVFF. CDR3 bases read: TGTGCCAGCGGTGATGCTGGGGGGGCTGGA.

A few counts support this clone. Gene names and germline refer to mouse. The CDR3 end is not reached by the read, which stops 4 residues before it; the germline J gene fills it in. The chain is built from TRBV1 and TRBJ2-1, with D possibly TRBD1 on 5 matching bases. Trimming cost V 3 bases and J 4 bases, with 10 bases left between them. The CDR3 consists of 14 residues. The V gene's germline CDR1 is NSQYPW and CDR2 LRSPGD (reference sequence). CDR3 region: CTCSAPTDYAEQFF. The DNA read from the CDR3 is TGCACCTGCAGTGCGCCGACAGATTATGCT.

This clone appeared a few times. Gene labels here are mouse ones. The CDR3 end is not reached by the read, which stops 4 residues before it; the germline J gene fills it in. V and J are TRBV14 and TRBJ2-1; 11 bases match TRBD1. CDR1 is SGHDT and CDR2 is FRDEAV in the germline V gene. This CDR3 spans 15 amino acids. The CDR3 sequence is CASSFWTGGWAEQFF. The sequenced part of the CDR3 DNA is TGTGCCAGCAGTTTCTGGACAGGGGGCTGGGCT.

Note on this clone: The listed genes are named as in mouse. Coverage ceases 4 residues before the CDR3 finishes, and the germline J gene fills in the end. The V call is TRBV13-3, the J call TRBJ2-3; tentative D call: TRBD2 (6 bases). Between the trimmed V and J ends, which lost 3 bases and 4 bases, there was a span of 9 bases. The CDR3 runs 13 residues. Germline loops: CDR1 NNHDY, CDR2 SYVADS. Incomplete CDR3 DNA: TGTGCCAGCAGTGGGCTGGGGACAGAA. Residues: CASSGLGTE. The complete CDR3 sequence is CASSGLGTETLYF.

There are a few counts of this clone. Mouse germline and gene names are used. The read comes to an end 4 residues before the CDR3 does, leaving the germline J gene to fill in the end. Other nucleotide sequences from this sample produce the same CDR3. The chain employs TRBV13-2 and TRBJ2-3; 10 nucleotides agree with TRBD2. V was clipped by 4 bases and J by 0 bases; unmatched bases: 2. Germline V gene data show CDR1 as NNHNN and CDR2 as SYGAGS (reference sequence). This CDR3 has 15 residues. CDR3 DNA, as far as it was read: TGTGCCAGCGGTCGACTGGGGGGTAGTGCAGAA. Amino acid sequence: CASGRLGGSAE. The full CDR3 is CASGRLGGSAETLYF.

This clone showed up just a few times. Gene names denote mouse genes. The read ends 3 residues shy of where the CDR3 ends; the end is completed using the germline J gene. The rearrangement uses TRBV1 and TRBJ1-6; 9 bases are shared with TRBD1. TRBJ1-6 is known as an ORF, though its function is uncertain. The trim removed 5 bases at V and 7 bases at J, leaving 9 bases unmatched. The CDR3 loop spans 16 amino acids. The germline V gene encodes CDR1 NSQYPW and CDR2 LRSPGD (reference sequence). The CDR3 spells CTCSSDRGKKNSPLYF. CDR3 DNA, as far as it was read: TGCACCTGCAGTAGTGACAGGGGGAAAAAGAATTCGCCC.

Only a few counts were recorded for this clone. Any gene name here is a mouse gene name. Read sequence stops 4 residues before the CDR3 end, and the germline J gene provides the missing end. The chain employs TRBV13-1 and TRBJ2-5; 8 bases map to TRBD2. CDR1 is NSHNY and CDR2 is SYGAGN in the germline V gene. CDR3 length: 15 amino acids. V was clipped by 0 bases and J by 3 bases; unmatched bases: 3. CDR3 bases read: TGTGCCAGCAGTGATGGACTGGGGCGACAAGAC. It translates to CASSDGLGRQD. The entire CDR3 is CASSDGLGRQDTQYF.